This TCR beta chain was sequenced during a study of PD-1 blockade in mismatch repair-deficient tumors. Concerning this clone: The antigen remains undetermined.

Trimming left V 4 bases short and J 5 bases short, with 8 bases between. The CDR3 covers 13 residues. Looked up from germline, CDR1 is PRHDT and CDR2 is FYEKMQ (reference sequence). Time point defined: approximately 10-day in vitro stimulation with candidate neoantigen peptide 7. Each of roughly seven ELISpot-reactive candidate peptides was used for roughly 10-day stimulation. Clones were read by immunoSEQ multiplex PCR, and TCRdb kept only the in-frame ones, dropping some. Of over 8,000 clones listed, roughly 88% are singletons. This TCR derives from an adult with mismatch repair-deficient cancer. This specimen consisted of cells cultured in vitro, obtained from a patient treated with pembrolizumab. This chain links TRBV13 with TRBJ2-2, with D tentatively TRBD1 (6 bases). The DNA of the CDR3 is TGTGCCAGCAGCTCACAGGGTACCGGGGAGCTGTTTTTT. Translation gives CASSSQGTGELFF.